These T cell receptor beta chains were read from a single sample in a study of blood T cell repertoires in COVID-19. Sequencing used immunoSEQ multiplex PCR; TCRdb keeps in-frame clones, though not all of them. Of 120,000 or so clones in the sample, over 75% are singletons; the top ten hold 3.9%. The sequencing sample was made of peripheral blood. These receptors came from a man between 60 and 75 years old with acute or convalescent COVID-19. CDR3s include the opening cysteine and the closing phenylalanine or tryptophan. A D gene is named only where the DNA matches it firmly. Not all rows give a size; the values are once, few, many and, for expanded clones, a class.

j_gene | abundance | v_gene | d_gene | CDR3aa | CDR3nt
TRBJ2-3 | - | TRBV7-3 | - | CASSPLGRITDTQYF | TGTGCCAGCAGCCCATTGGGGCGGATCACAGATACGCAGTATTTT
TRBJ2-7 | - | TRBV7-9 | - | CASSHQTDSYEQYF | TGTGCCAGCAGCCACCAGACTGATTCCTACGAGCAGTACTTC
TRBJ2-3 | once | TRBV5-1 | TRBD2 | CASSLGTRVSDTQYF | TGCGCCAGCAGCTTGGGGACTAGAGTTTCGGATACGCAGTATTTT
TRBJ2-3 | - | TRBV9 | TRBD2 | CASSDLAGGVDTQYF | TGTGCCAGCAGCGACCTAGCGGGAGGGGTAGATACGCAGTATTTT
TRBJ2-7 | once | TRBV7-2 | TRBD2 | CASSTSGTREQYF | TGTGCCAGCAGCACCTCCGGGACTAGGGAGCAGTACTTC
TRBJ2-2 | - | TRBV4-2 | TRBD2 | CASSQDIAGGPTGELFF | TGTGCCAGCAGCCAAGATATAGCGGGAGGGCCGACCGGGGAGCTGTTTTTT
TRBJ1-1 | - | TRBV3-1/TRBV3-2 | - | CATQRVGNTEAFF | TGTGCCACCCAACGGGTAGGGAACACTGAAGCTTTCTTT
TRBJ2-5 | few | TRBV10-3 | - | CAISGTGGGETQYF | TGTGCCATCAGTGGAACTGGAGGAGGGGAGACCCAGTACTTC
TRBJ2-1 | - | TRBV24-1 | - | CATSDLLGGQFF | TGTGCCACCAGTGATTTATTAGGGGGGCAGTTCTTC
TRBJ1-5 | once | TRBV10-1 | - | CASSWGGSSNQPQHF | TGCGCCAGCAGCTGGGGGGGGTCTAGCAATCAGCCCCAGCATTTT
TRBJ2-7 | - | TRBV5-6 | TRBD1 | CASSLLAGQGNEQYF | TGTGCCAGCAGCTTGTTAGCTGGACAGGGAAACGAGCAGTACTTC
TRBJ2-7 | - | TRBV30 | TRBD1 | CAWRVTGTGSYEQYF | TGTGCCTGGAGGGTGACCGGGACAGGTTCCTACGAGCAGTACTTC
TRBJ2-7 | - | TRBV7-2 | - | CASSVPKGGRSSYEQYF | TGTGCCAGCAGCGTGCCCAAAGGAGGCCGGAGCTCCTACGAGCAGTACTTC
TRBJ1-2 | - | TRBV30 | - | CAWSSSVGGYTF | TGTGCCTGGAGTAGCTCGGTCGGGGGCTACACCTTC
TRBJ2-7 | - | TRBV5-1 | TRBD2 | CASSSTGLAEEQYF | TGCGCCAGCAGCTCTACGGGACTAGCGGAAGAGCAGTACTTC
TRBJ2-3 | - | TRBV7-3 | - | CASSLDGNAQYF | TGTGCCAGCAGCCTGGACGGGAATGCGCAGTATTTT
TRBJ2-1 | - | TRBV28 | - | CASSLNLRMGEQFF | TGTGCCAGCAGTTTGAATTTGCGGATGGGTGAGCAGTTCTTC
TRBJ2-2 | once | TRBV11-2 | - | CASSSPRGRESDTGELFF | TGTGCCAGCAGCTCCCCTCGGGGGCGGGAGTCGGACACCGGGGAGCTGTTTTTT
TRBJ1-5 | - | TRBV19 | - | CASSIDAGRGDSNQPQHF | TGTGCCAGTAGTATAGACGCCGGCAGGGGCGATAGCAATCAGCCCCAGCATTTT
TRBJ2-7 | - | TRBV29-1 | TRBD2 | CSVLAGPYYEQYF | TGCAGCGTATTAGCGGGACCCTACTACGAGCAGTACTTC
TRBJ2-7 | - | TRBV7-3 | TRBD1 | CASSFGTERAEQYF | TGTGCCAGCAGCTTTGGGACAGAAAGGGCCGAGCAGTACTTC
TRBJ2-1 | few | TRBV19 | - | CASSTTGRDNEQFF | TGTGCCAGTAGTACCACAGGGAGAGATAATGAGCAGTTCTTC